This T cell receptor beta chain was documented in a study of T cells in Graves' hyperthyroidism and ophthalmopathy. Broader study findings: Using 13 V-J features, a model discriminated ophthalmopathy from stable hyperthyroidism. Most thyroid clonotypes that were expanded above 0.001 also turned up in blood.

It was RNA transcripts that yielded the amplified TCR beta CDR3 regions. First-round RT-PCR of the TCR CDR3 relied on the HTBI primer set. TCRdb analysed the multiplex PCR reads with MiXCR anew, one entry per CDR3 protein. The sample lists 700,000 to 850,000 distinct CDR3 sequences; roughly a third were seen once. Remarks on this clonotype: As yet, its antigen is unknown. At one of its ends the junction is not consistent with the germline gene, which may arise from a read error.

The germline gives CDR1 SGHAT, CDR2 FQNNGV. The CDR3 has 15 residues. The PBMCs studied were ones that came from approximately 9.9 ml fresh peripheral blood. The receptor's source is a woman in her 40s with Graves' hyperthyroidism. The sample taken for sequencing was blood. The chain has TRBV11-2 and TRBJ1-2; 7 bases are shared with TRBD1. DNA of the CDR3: TGCGCCAGCAGCCAGGATACCGGGACAGACTATGGCTACACCTTC. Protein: CASSQDTGTDYGYTF.